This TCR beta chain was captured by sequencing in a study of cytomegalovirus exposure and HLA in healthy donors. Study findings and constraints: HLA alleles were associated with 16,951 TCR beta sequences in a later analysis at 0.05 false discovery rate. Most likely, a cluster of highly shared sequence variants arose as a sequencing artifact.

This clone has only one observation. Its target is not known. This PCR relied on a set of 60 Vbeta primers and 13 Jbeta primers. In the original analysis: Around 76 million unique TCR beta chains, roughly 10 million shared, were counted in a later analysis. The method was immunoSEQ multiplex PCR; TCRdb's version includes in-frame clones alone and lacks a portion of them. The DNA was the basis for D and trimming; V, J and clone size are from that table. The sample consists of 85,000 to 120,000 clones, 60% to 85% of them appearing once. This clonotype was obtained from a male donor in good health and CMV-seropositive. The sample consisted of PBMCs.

The chain's CDR3 is CASSSDRDPYEQYF. The CDR3 bases are TGCGCCAGCAGCTCGGACAGGGACCCCTACGAGCAGTACTTC. The genes are TRBV5-1 and TRBJ2-7; 8 nucleotides line up with TRBD1. The CDR3 has 14 amino acids. J was trimmed by 2 bases and V by 3 bases; bases with no gene match: 4. Germline lookup yields CDR1 SGHRS and CDR2 YFSETQ.